This entry lists 30 T cell receptor beta chains sequenced from one sample in a study of blood T cell repertoires in COVID-19. Profiling relied on immunoSEQ multiplex PCR, and the TCRdb table lists in-frame clones only, not all of them. Here the sample spans under 250,000 clones, roughly 89% being singletons. Sequenced: PBMCs or T cells enriched from blood (not recorded which). The receptors stem from a woman in her 30s with acute COVID-19.

The chain combines TRBV7-2 with TRBJ2-3, with TRBD2 as a possible D gene (6 bases). Between the trimmed V and J ends, which lost 1 base and 3 bases, there was a span of 8 bases. The length of the CDR3 is 14 residues. Germline CDR1 and CDR2: SGHTA and FQGNSA. The CDR3, as DNA: TGTGCCAGCAGCTTAGATCGGGGGACAGATACGCAGTATTTT. As protein: CASSLDRGTDTQYF. Using reference TRBV7-2 and TRBJ2-3 for the parts outside the CDR3, the full variable domain is GAGVSQSPSNKVTEKGKDVELRCDPISGHTALYWYRQSLGQGLEFLIYFQGNSAPDKSGLPSDRFSAERTGGSVSTLTIQRTQQEDSAVYLCASSLDRGTDTQYFGPGTRLTVL.

The chain joins TRBV19 to TRBJ2-2; maybe TRBD1 (5 bases). This CDR3 is built from 15 residues. Germline assignment: CDR1 LNHDA and CDR2 SQIVND (reference sequence). Trimming left V 1 base short and J 4 bases short, with 10 bases between. For the CDR3, the DNA is TGTGCCAGTAGTATAGTTACAGGCCCCACCGGGGAGCTGTTTTTT. Translating gives CASSIVTGPTGELFF. Full variable domain (remainder filled in from reference TRBV19 and TRBJ2-2): DGGITQSPKYLFRKEGQNVTLSCEQNLNHDAMYWYRQDPGQGLRLIYYSQIVNDFQKGDIAEGYSVSREKKESFPLTVTSAQKNPTAFYLCASSIVTGPTGELFFGEGSRLTVL.

The V gene is TRBV18, the J gene TRBJ2-5, with 10 bases fitting TRBD2. The CDR3 has 14 residues. Trimming at V came to 4 bases and at J to 3 bases, leaving 2 bases not matched to a gene. Per the germline V gene, CDR1 is KGHSH and CDR2 is LQKENI. The CDR3 coding sequence is TGTGCCAGCTCACTCGGACTAGCGGAAGAGACCCAGTACTTC. Its protein is CASSLGLAEETQYF. Full variable domain (outside the CDR3, taken from reference TRBV18 and TRBJ2-5): NAGVMQNPRHLVRRRGQEARLRCSPMKGHSHVYWYRQLPEEGLKFMVYLQKENIIDESGMPKERFSAEFPKEGPSILRIQQVVRGDSAAYFCASSLGLAEETQYFGPGTRLLVL.

The J gene is TRBJ2-7, the V gene TRBV7-9; D is ambiguous. The CDR3 runs to 12 residues. The germline V and J ends were trimmed by 5 bases and 7 bases, with 12 bases remaining between them. The germline CDR1 and CDR2 sequences are SEHNR and FQNEAQ (reference sequence). In DNA, the CDR3 is TGTGCCAGCAGCCCTCAACCTGCGGAGCAGTACTTC. As protein: CASSPQPAEQYF.

The chain has TRBV19 and TRBJ1-6; 7 positions agree with TRBD1. The CDR3 length is 13 residues. Per the germline V gene, CDR1 is LNHDA and CDR2 is SQIVND (reference sequence). Losses at the gene ends were 7 bases for V and 9 bases for J; bases not matched to a gene: 6. In DNA, the CDR3 is TGTGCCAGTACCGCGACAGGGCTTTCACCCCTCCACTTT. Translating gives CASTATGLSPLHF.

The chain has TRBV9 and TRBJ1-1; possible D gene TRBD1, 6 bases. This CDR3 has 15 residues. V lost 2 bases, J lost 0 bases, and 11 bases lay in between. Germline lookup yields CDR1 SGDLS and CDR2 YYNGEE. The CDR3 sequence: CASSVGQSMNTEAFF. The DNA of the CDR3 is TGTGCCAGCAGCGTTGGACAGAGCATGAACACTGAAGCTTTCTTT.

The rearrangement joins TRBV3-1 (or the pseudogene TRBV3-2) to TRBJ2-3; 9 nucleotides agree with TRBD2. CDR1 is LGHDT, CDR2 YNNKEL, per germline (reference sequence). The CDR3 runs to 16 residues. V gave up 6 bases and J gave up 4 bases; unmatched junction bases: 11. The CDR3 region has the DNA TGTGCCAGCAGTCTTTTTCGCGGGGGGGGGTCAGATACGCAGTATTTT. Translated: CASSLFRGGGSDTQYF.

The V call is TRBV11-2, the J call TRBJ2-3; the match to TRBD2 covers 15 bases. Germline lookup yields CDR1 SGHAT and CDR2 FQNNGV. The CDR3 consists of 18 residues. V was clipped by 3 bases and J by 0 bases; unmatched bases: 4. Written as DNA, the CDR3 is TGTGCCAGCAGCTTGGGGACTAGCGGGGGGACTAGCACAGATACGCAGTATTTT. It yields the protein CASSLGTSGGTSTDTQYF.

The J gene is TRBJ2-7, the V gene TRBV5-1, with TRBD1 matching over 7 bases. The CDR3 runs 15 residues. V was clipped by 6 bases and J by 3 bases; unmatched bases: 12. Germline CDR1 is SGHRS and CDR2 is YFSETQ. The CDR3 DNA sequence: TGCGCCAGCACCAGATCAGGGACAGAGATCTACGAGCAGTACTTC. It yields the protein CASTRSGTEIYEQYF.

This chain connects TRBV4-3 to TRBJ1-2; TRBD1 matches 9 bases. From germline, CDR1 is LGHNA and CDR2 YSLEER. V gave up 5 bases and J gave up 7 bases; unmatched junction bases: 2. CDR3 length: 12 amino acids. CDR3 loop: CASSDRGGGYTF. The CDR3 DNA follows: TGCGCCAGCAGCGACAGGGGGGGTGGCTACACCTTC.

J is TRBJ2-5 and V is TRBV19; a weak D match, TRBD1 (5 bases). The CDR3 runs 13 residues. Germline V lookup: CDR1 LNHDA, CDR2 SQIVND (reference sequence). V dropped 3 bases and J dropped 5 bases, with 10 bases sitting between them. The DNA of the CDR3 is TGTGCCAGTAGTATCTCACAGGCGGAGACCCAGTACTTC. The encoded protein is CASSISQAETQYF.

V gene TRBV19 combines with J gene TRBJ1-4, with TRBD1 matching over 8 bases. CDR3 length: 16 residues. Trimming removed 4 bases from V and 0 bases from J; junction bases left unmatched: 4. CDR1 is LNHDA and CDR2 is SQIVND in the germline V gene (reference sequence). CDR3 sequence: CASSTDRVSTNEKLFF. For the CDR3, the DNA is TGTGCCAGTAGTACGGACAGGGTCTCAACTAATGAAAAACTGTTTTTT.

This chain joins TRBV27 and TRBJ1-1, with 7 bases lining up with TRBD1. In germline, CDR1 is MNHEY, CDR2 SMNVEV (reference sequence). This CDR3 comprises 15 residues. J was trimmed by 2 bases and V by 6 bases; bases with no gene match: 9. The CDR3 sequence: CASSIKQGYNTEAFF. As DNA, the CDR3 is TGTGCCAGCAGCATAAAACAGGGGTATAACACTGAAGCTTTCTTT.

J is TRBJ2-1 and V is TRBV3-1 (or the pseudogene TRBV3-2), with TRBD2 matching over 10 bases. Trimming cost V 3 bases and J 9 bases; bases outside gene matches: 8. This CDR3 is built from 15 residues. From germline, CDR1 is LGHDT and CDR2 YNNKEL (reference sequence). The chain's CDR3 is CASSQGTSAVGEQFF. In DNA form, the CDR3 reads TGTGCCAGCAGCCAGGGGACTAGCGCAGTAGGTGAGCAGTTCTTC.

This clone was counted between two and nine times. V gene TRBV13 combines with J gene TRBJ1-4; 7 bases agree with TRBD1. From germline, CDR1 is PRHDT and CDR2 FYEKMQ (reference sequence). V shed 10 bases, J shed 6 bases, and the junction held 11 bases outside the gene matches. The CDR3 loop spans 14 amino acids. In DNA, the CDR3 is TGTGCCACCCGTAATCGCAGGGGGGATGAAAAACTGTTTTTT. Residues: CATRNRRGDEKLFF.

The chain couples TRBV6-5 to TRBJ2-7; the D is unclear. Trimming took 6 bases from V and 4 from J, leaving 4 bases between them. CDR3 size: 10 residues. Germline CDR1 and CDR2: MNHEY and SVGAGI. The CDR3 nucleotides are TGTGCCAGCAGCTATTACGAGCAGTACTTC. It yields the protein CASSYYEQYF.

This chain connects TRBV5-1 to TRBJ1-2; D possibly corresponds to TRBD1 (5 bases). Looked up from germline, CDR1 is SGHRS and CDR2 is YFSETQ. Trimming removed 7 bases from V and 8 bases from J, with 21 bases in between. The CDR3 totals 14 residues. CDR3: CASHSGITQWGYTF. The CDR3 DNA reads as TGCGCCAGCCACTCAGGGATAACCCAGTGGGGCTACACCTTC.

The V and J genes are TRBV5-1 and TRBJ2-3; D call uncertain. The CDR3 consists of 16 residues. Trimming took 4 bases from V and 5 from J, leaving 20 bases between them. The germline V gene has CDR1 SGHRS and CDR2 YFSETQ. The CDR3 is CASSQTPLRGRDTQYF. The CDR3 nucleotides are TGCGCCAGCAGCCAAACTCCCCTTCGAGGTCGAGATACGCAGTATTTT.

Points on this clone: Distinct nucleotide sequences in the sample also encode this CDR3. This sequence joins TRBV7-2 and TRBJ1-2, with TRBD1 matching 7 bases. J lost 3 bases, V lost 5 bases, and 6 bases had no gene match. CDR3 length: 14 amino acids. Germline CDR1 is SGHTA and CDR2 is FQGNSA. DNA for the CDR3: TGTGCCAGCAGCCCCCAGGGACAGTACTATGGCTACACCTTC. It is translated as CASSPQGQYYGYTF.

The chain has TRBV11-2 and TRBJ1-5; a possible D gene is TRBD1 (6 bases). This CDR3 comprises 14 residues. The ends were cut back, 4 bases at V and 3 bases at J, with 10 bases in the middle. The germline V gene has CDR1 SGHAT and CDR2 FQNNGV. The CDR3 DNA sequence: TGTGCCAGCAGCTCATCAGGGGACAATCAGCCCCAGCATTTT. It codes for CASSSSGDNQPQHF.

This clone has more than one count but fewer than ten. The rearrangement joins TRBV15 to TRBJ2-2, with a weak D call TRBD1 (7 bases). This CDR3 has 14 residues. CDR1 and CDR2 from the germline V gene are LNHNV and YYDKDF (reference sequence). Trimming pared 1 base from V and 6 bases from J, leaving 9 bases between. CDR3 loop: CATSRGRGPGELFF. In nucleotides, the CDR3 is TGTGCCACCAGCAGAGGGAGGGGGCCCGGGGAGCTGTTTTTT.

This sequence joins TRBV5-1 and TRBJ1-1; 7 bases are a match to TRBD1. Germline V gene sequence: CDR1 SGHRS, CDR2 YFSETQ. CDR3 length: 13 residues. V trimming: 4 bases; J trimming: 9 bases; junction bases outside the gene matches: 9. The CDR3 region is CASSESRQGKAFF. CDR3 sequence (DNA): TGCGCCAGCAGCGAGTCTCGACAGGGAAAAGCTTTCTTT.

This rearrangement joins TRBV11-2 to TRBJ1-5; D is uncertain. V lost 6 bases and J 2 bases, leaving 14 bases between the germline ends. Germline CDR1 reads SGHAT; CDR2 reads FQNNGV. The CDR3 is made up of 15 amino acids. The chain's CDR3 is CASSLTSVGNQPQHF. CDR3 nucleotide sequence: TGTGCCAGCAGTTTGACTTCGGTCGGCAATCAGCCCCAGCATTTT.

This clone occurred once. The J gene is TRBJ1-5, the V gene TRBV5-5; D ambiguous. The V end was cut by 0 bases, the J end by 1 base, with 5 bases between. From germline, CDR1 is SGHKS and CDR2 YYEKEE (reference sequence). The CDR3 extends over 14 amino acids. The CDR3 spells CASSLGRSNQPQHF. In nucleotides, the CDR3 is TGTGCCAGCAGCTTGGGCAGGAGCAATCAGCCCCAGCATTTT.

The V gene is TRBV7-9, the J gene TRBJ2-1; 9 bases line up with TRBD1. Trimming at V came to 6 bases and at J to 8 bases, leaving 14 bases not matched to a gene. The CDR3 is made up of 16 amino acids. Looked up from germline, CDR1 is SEHNR and CDR2 is FQNEAQ (reference sequence). CDR3 DNA sequence: TGTGCCAGCAGGCCGAAGGGACAGGGAACGCCCGATGAGCAGTTCTTC. Amino acid sequence: CASRPKGQGTPDEQFF.

The J gene is TRBJ1-6, the V gene TRBV10-3; maybe TRBD1 (6 bases). Trimming removed 5 bases from V and 6 bases from J, with 11 bases in between. The germline CDR1 and CDR2 sequences are ENHRY and SYGVKD. The CDR3 length is 14 residues. DNA for the CDR3: TGTGCCATCAGTACAGGGTTAGGTAATTCACCCCTCCACTTT. This translates into CAISTGLGNSPLHF.

The rearrangement joins TRBV7-9 to TRBJ1-4; 7 nucleotides match TRBD1. This CDR3 contains 14 residues. The V gene end was trimmed by 5 bases and the J gene end by 8 bases; junction bases not matched to a gene: 8. In germline, CDR1 is SEHNR, CDR2 FQNEAQ (reference sequence). CDR3 sequence (DNA): TGTGCCAGCAGCCCTCGGACAGGTCAAGAAAAACTGTTTTTT. It translates to CASSPRTGQEKLFF.

V and J are TRBV6-4 and TRBJ2-3; tentative D call: TRBD2 (6 bases). Trimming cost V 5 bases and J 2 bases, with 17 bases left between them. Germline V CDR1 and CDR2: MRHNA, SNTAGT. The length of the CDR3 is 16 residues. DNA for the CDR3: TGTGCCAGCAGTCCCTGGGGTGGCGGGACCACAGATACGCAGTATTTT. As protein: CASSPWGGGTTDTQYF.

The chain carries TRBV24-1 and TRBJ2-7; 7 bases line up with TRBD1. Per germline, CDR1 KGHDR and CDR2 SFDVKD. Trimming at V came to 7 bases and at J to 2 bases, leaving 4 bases not matched to a gene. The length of the CDR3 is 13 residues. The CDR3 bases are TGTGCCACCAGCCCGGACAGGACCTACGAGCAGTACTTC. It yields the protein CATSPDRTYEQYF.

CDR3 DNA: TGTGCCAGTAGTATAGAGGACGGACATATAAATCAGCCCCAGCATTTT. As protein: CASSIEDGHINQPQHF. The chain combines TRBV19 with TRBJ1-5, with a possible D match to TRBD1 (5 bases). The CDR3 is 16 residues long. Trimming removed 0 bases at V and 4 bases at J, with 13 bases between. Germline CDR1 and CDR2: LNHDA and SQIVND (reference sequence).